This is a list of T cell receptor beta chains from one sample in a study of blood T cell repertoires in COVID-19. The table came from immunoSEQ multiplex PCR; TCRdb's copy has only in-frame clones and leaves some out. The table has around 100,000 clones, just over 90% seen once. Source material: peripheral blood. These receptors were taken from a man over 45 with acute or convalescent COVID-19. The CDR3 runs from the conserved cysteine through the conserved F or W. The D gene is left open where the match is weak. Size is stated for part of the rows, as once, few or many counts, or as a class when the clone is expanded.

>NA|TRBJ1-4|TRBV14|TRBD1
TGTGCCAGCAGCCAAGGTTTAATCGGACAGGGTGAAAAACTGTTTTTT
CASSQGLIGQGEKLFF
>many|TRBJ2-3|TRBV6-5|TRBD2
TGTGCCAGCAGCGGACTAGCGGGAGTGGATACGCAGTATTTT
CASSGLAGVDTQYF
>NA|TRBJ2-1|TRBV19|NA
TGTGCCAGTAGTGTGACAGTACCCTATTACAATGAGCAGTTCTTC
CASSVTVPYYNEQFF
>NA|TRBJ1-1|TRBV6-6|NA
TGTGCCAGCAGTTACAGTTCCCTAGGGGACACTGAAGCTTTCTTT
CASSYSSLGDTEAFF
>once|TRBJ2-6|TRBV29-1|NA
TGCAGCGCCGGTAGTGGAGGCTCTGGGGCCAACGTCCTGACTTTC
CSAGSGGSGANVLTF
>NA|TRBJ1-1|TRBV11-3|TRBD1
TGTGCCAGCAGCTTAGACGGGACAGGAGGCTCGTGGACTGAAGCTTTCTTT
CASSLDGTGGSWTEAFF
>NA|TRBJ1-4|TRBV9|TRBD1
TGTGCCAGCAGCTATTCCGGGACAGGGGGTGAAAAACTGTTTTTT
CASSYSGTGGEKLFF
>NA|TRBJ1-2|TRBV7-8|NA
TGTGCCAGCAGCTCCTTCAGGGCCTATGGCTACACCTTC
CASSSFRAYGYTF
>few|TRBJ2-7|TRBV5-1|TRBD2
TGCGCCAGCAGCATCCTAGCGGGAGGGGGTTACGAGCAGTACTTC
CASSILAGGGYEQYF
>NA|TRBJ2-3|TRBV4-1|TRBD2
TGCGCCAGCAGCCAACCGGGACTAGCGGGAGGGCCGGATACGCAGTATTTT
CASSQPGLAGGPDTQYF
>NA|TRBJ2-5|TRBV19|TRBD2
TGTGCCAGTACTAGCGGGAGATGGGAGACCCAGTACTTC
CASTSGRWETQYF
>NA|TRBJ2-1|TRBV3-1/TRBV3-2|NA
TGTGCCAGCAGCCATCGGGATGAGCAGTTCTTC
CASSHRDEQFF
>NA|TRBJ2-7|TRBV9|NA
TGTGCCAGCAGCGTAGGGGCTGGTGGGGCGGGATCGAGGGAGCAGTACTTC
CASSVGAGGAGSREQYF
>NA|TRBJ1-1|TRBV25-1|NA
TGTGCCAGCAGTGAATTTGGGGGCGATCTCGAAGCTTTCTTT
CASSEFGGDLEAFF
>once|TRBJ2-5|TRBV2|NA
TGTGCCAGCAGTGAATCGGTCAGGGGAGAGACCCAGTACTTC
CASSESVRGETQYF
>NA|TRBJ2-1|TRBV14|TRBD2
TGTGCCAGCAGCCATAGAGCGGGAGCGGGCCACAATGAGCAGTTCTTC
CASSHRAGAGHNEQFF
>NA|TRBJ1-3|TRBV7-2|NA
TGTGCCAGCAGCCCCAATAGGGGTGCAGGAAACACCATATATTTT
CASSPNRGAGNTIYF
>NA|TRBJ2-7|TRBV11-3|TRBD2
TGTGCCAGCAGCTTGTCGACTAGCGGGAGGGCCATCTCCTACGAGCAGTACTTC
CASSLSTSGRAISYEQYF
>NA|TRBJ1-3|TRBV5-1|NA
TGCGCCAGCAGCTTGGCCCCACAGTACTCTGGAAACACCATATATTTT
CASSLAPQYSGNTIYF
>NA|TRBJ2-1|TRBV7-6|NA
TGTGCCAGCAGCTTGTCGACGGGAGTCTCCTACAATGAGCAGTTCTTC
CASSLSTGVSYNEQFF
>NA|TRBJ2-1|TRBV27|TRBD2
TGTGCCAGCAGCCAAAGGACTAGCTTCTACAATGAGCAGTTCTTC
CASSQRTSFYNEQFF
>NA|TRBJ2-1|TRBV3-1/TRBV3-2|TRBD2
TGTGCCAGCAGCCAAGGTCGGCTAGCGGGAGTCGATGAGCAGTTCTTC
CASSQGRLAGVDEQFF
>NA|TRBJ2-1|TRBV7-8|NA
TGTGCCAGCAGCTTAATGGGTCCCGCTTTCCGAGGAGATGAGCAGTTCTTC
CASSLMGPAFRGDEQFF
>once|TRBJ1-2|TRBV3-1/TRBV3-2|TRBD1
TGTGCCAGCAGCCAAGGGACAGGGGCGCGGTGGATCGGCTACACCTTC
CASSQGTGARWIGYTF
>NA|TRBJ2-1|TRBV30|TRBD2
TGTGCCTGGAGTGTATGGGGGGGTCTTAATGAGCAGTTCTTC
CAWSVWGGLNEQFF
>NA|TRBJ2-1|TRBV24-1|NA
TGTGCCACCCGCGTGGAGAACCCGGGGTACAATGAGCAGTTCTTC
CATRVENPGYNEQFF
>NA|TRBJ1-3|TRBV5-1|NA
TGCGCCAGCAGCCAGACAGGCTCTGGAAACACCATATATTTT
CASSQTGSGNTIYF
>NA|TRBJ2-7|TRBV7-8|TRBD1
TGTGCCAGCAGCTTACCGGGACAGGGGTTGGGGGAGCAGTACTTC
CASSLPGQGLGEQYF
>NA|TRBJ1-1|TRBV29-1|TRBD1
TGCAGCGTTCTGGGGGGACAGGGCACTGAAGCTTTCTTT
CSVLGGQGTEAFF
>NA|TRBJ1-1|TRBV27|NA
TGTGCCAGCAGCCCCGACAGGCGCTTTGAAGCTTTCTTT
CASSPDRRFEAFF
>NA|TRBJ1-1|TRBV2|TRBD1
TGTGCCAGCAGCCTACAGGGGCTGGCTTTCTTT
CASSLQGLAFF
>NA|TRBJ1-2|TRBV12-3/TRBV12-4|TRBD1
TGTGCCAGCAGTCAGGACAGGACCTATGGCTACACCTTC
CASSQDRTYGYTF
>NA|TRBJ1-4|TRBV7-8|NA
TGTGCCAGCAGCCCCGACAGTCCTAATGAAAAACTGTTTTTT
CASSPDSPNEKLFF
>NA|TRBJ2-5|TRBV7-9|NA
TGTGCCAGCAGCTTAGGAGCGGGAGAGACCCAGTACTTC
CASSLGAGETQYF
>NA|TRBJ1-6|TRBV3-1/TRBV3-2|TRBD1
TGTGCCAGCAGCCAAGGTCGCAGGGGGCGGTCCTATAATTCACCCCTCCACTTT
CASSQGRRGRSYNSPLHF
>NA|TRBJ2-7|TRBV2|NA
TGTGCCAGCAGCGGACTGGTTACCTACGAGCAGTACTTC
CASSGLVTYEQYF